These 23 T cell receptor beta chains share one sample of origin, sequenced in a study of blood T cell repertoires in COVID-19 (dated by TCRdb to about 2020). The library was obtained by the immunoSEQ multiplex PCR assay. This is the immuneACCESS table as TCRdb keeps it, with only in-frame sequences that have V and J called. A part of the clones is gone; compared with another copy, unresolved V genes explain less than half, and the rest is unexplained. Present in this sample are 210,000 or so clones, approximately 79% of which were seen just once. Together, the top ten hold approximately 5.4% of the sample. Sequencing was performed on peripheral blood. The receptors derive from a human donor in a cohort sampled during active COVID-19.

In its sample, this clone was seen once. The chain couples TRBV9 to TRBJ2-5, with 14 bases that match TRBD2. CDR1 SGDLS and CDR2 YYNGEE come from the germline V gene. The CDR3 consists of 16 residues. V dropped 5 bases and J dropped 2; count of bases not matched to a gene: 5. Here the CDR3 reads CASSGTSGSPQETQYF. The CDR3, as DNA: TGTGCCAGCAGTGGGACTAGCGGGAGTCCACAAGAGACCCAGTACTTC.

J is TRBJ2-5 and V is TRBV5-1; 14 bases agree with TRBD2. V lost 4 bases, J lost 5 bases, and 7 bases stayed unmatched. The CDR3 sequence is 16 residues long. Germline values: CDR1 SGHRS, CDR2 YFSETQ. The CDR3 protein is CASSLGLAGVGETQYF. In DNA, the CDR3 is TGCGCCAGCAGCCTGGGACTAGCGGGAGTTGGCGAGACCCAGTACTTC.

On this clone: This CDR3 is also generated by other DNA sequences in the sample. The CDR3 nucleotides are TGTGCCAGCAGCTACCTAGCGGGAGGGGGATCCTACGAGCAGTACTTC. Residues: CASSYLAGGGSYEQYF. V usage is TRBV6-5 and J usage is TRBJ2-7, with 12 positions matching TRBD2. The CDR3 has 16 residues. V trimming: 6 bases; J trimming: 1 base; junction bases outside the gene matches: 7. The germline V gene has CDR1 MNHEY and CDR2 SVGAGI.

The rearrangement links TRBV28 to TRBJ1-1; no clear D. Germline CDR1 and CDR2: MDHEN and SYDVKM. V lost 8 bases and J 1 base, leaving 11 bases between the germline ends. This CDR3 region has 13 residues. CDR3 in DNA: TGTGCCAGCTCCCTTAGGAGGAACACTGAAGCTTTCTTT. It is translated as CASSLRRNTEAFF.

This chain joins TRBV28 and TRBJ1-1; D ambiguous. V was trimmed by 7 bases and J by 3 bases, leaving 12 bases between them. CDR1 and CDR2 from the germline V gene are MDHEN and SYDVKM. This CDR3 is 13 amino acids long. CDR3 DNA: TGTGCCAGCATCTTGCCAGGCTACACTGAAGCTTTCTTT. Translation: CASILPGYTEAFF. Looking up the rest from reference TRBV28 and TRBJ1-1 gives the full variable domain: DVKVTQSSRYLVKRTGEKVFLECVQDMDHENMFWYRQDPGLGLRLIYFSYDVKMKEKGDIPEGYSVSREKKERFSLILESASTNQTSMYLCASILPGYTEAFFGQGTRLTVV.

The chain combines TRBV4-3 with TRBJ1-2; 7 nucleotides match TRBD1. CDR3 length: 16 residues. V lost 0 bases to trimming and J lost 4 bases; unmatched junction nucleotides: 8. Germline CDR1 is LGHNA and CDR2 is YSLEER. CDR3 residues: CASSQDGGGLVYGYTF. DNA for the CDR3: TGCGCCAGCAGCCAAGACGGAGGGGGCTTAGTCTATGGCTACACCTTC.

The V gene is TRBV14, the J gene TRBJ2-5; 10 nucleotides match TRBD2. The CDR3 length is 19 residues. Trimming removed 3 bases from V and 4 bases from J; junction bases left unmatched: 17. Germline V gene sequence: CDR1 SGHDN, CDR2 FVKESK. CDR3 DNA: TGTGCCAGCAGCCACAGGCGGCTAGCGGGAGAAAGAAGATTAGAGACCCAGTACTTC. It is translated as CASSHRRLAGERRLETQYF. The entire variable domain, with the rest obtained from reference TRBV14 and TRBJ2-5, is as follows: EAGVTQFPSHSVIEKGQTVTLRCDPISGHDNLYWYRRVMGKEIKFLLHFVKESKQDESGMPNNRFLAERTGGTYSTLKVQPAELEDSGVYFCASSHRRLAGERRLETQYFGPGTRLLVL.

This sequence joins TRBV29-1 and TRBJ2-5; D might be TRBD2 (6 bases). Trimming pared 3 bases from V and 0 bases from J, leaving 11 bases between. Per the germline V gene, CDR1 is SQVTM and CDR2 is ANQGSEA. The CDR3 runs to 14 residues. The CDR3: CSVDLLADQETQYF. Here the CDR3 DNA reads TGCAGCGTTGACCTACTAGCAGACCAAGAGACCCAGTACTTC.

The V call is TRBV3-1 (or the pseudogene TRBV3-2), the J call TRBJ1-2, with TRBD1 matching 7 bases. The J segment lost 4 bases and the V segment lost 1 base, leaving 9 bases of the junction unmatched. The CDR3 covers 16 residues. CDR1 and CDR2 from the germline V gene are LGHDT and YNNKEL (reference sequence). The CDR3 coding sequence is TGTGCCAGCAGCCAAGGAACCGGACAGGTCGCCTATGGCTACACCTTC. This codes for CASSQGTGQVAYGYTF.

The chain couples TRBV15 to TRBJ1-1; 7 bases agree with TRBD1. The CDR3 totals 14 residues. Germline V gene sequence: CDR1 LNHNV, CDR2 YYDKDF (reference sequence). V shed 3 bases and J 5 bases; nucleotides not matched to a gene: 6. CDR3 sequence: CATSRPGGRTEAFF. Written as DNA, the CDR3 is TGTGCCACCAGCAGGCCAGGGGGTAGGACTGAAGCTTTCTTT. The whole variable domain, remainder taken from reference TRBV15 and TRBJ1-1, is DAMVIQNPRYQVTQFGKPVTLSCSQTLNHNVMYWYQQKSSQAPKLLFHYYDKDFNNEADTPDNFQSRRPNTSFCFLDIRSPGLGDTAMYLCATSRPGGRTEAFFGQGTRLTVV.

The J gene is TRBJ1-2, the V gene TRBV14; 8 bases map to TRBD1. In germline, CDR1 is SGHDN, CDR2 FVKESK. The CDR3 consists of 15 residues. V shed 5 bases and J 4 bases; nucleotides not matched to a gene: 9. The CDR3 DNA reads as TGTGCCAGCAGCTCCCGGACAGGGCCCCTCTATGGCTACACCTTC. Translated, it gives CASSSRTGPLYGYTF.

About this clone itself: Its ends do not fully match the called genes, so a read error is possible. CDR3 bases: TGTGCCTGGAGGGACCCTACAGGGTCGAAGAGTTGCTTC. This encodes CAWRDPTGSKSCF. The J gene is TRBJ2-7, the V gene TRBV30; D possibly corresponds to TRBD1 (6 bases). Germline V gene data show CDR1 as GTSNPN and CDR2 as SVGIG (reference sequence). The CDR3 sequence is 13 residues long. The full variable domain, completed using reference TRBV30 and TRBJ2-7, is SQTIHQWPATLVQPVGSPLSLECTVEGTSNPNLYWYRQAAGRGLQLLFYSVGIGQISSEVPQNLSASRPQDRQFILSSKKLLLSDSGFYLCAWRDPTGSKSCFGPGTRLTVT.

The chain uses TRBV5-4 and TRBJ1-6; the D is unclear. Between the trimmed V and J ends, which lost 3 bases and 7 bases, there was a span of 5 bases. The CDR3 is made up of 12 amino acids. Per the germline V gene, CDR1 is SGHNT and CDR2 is YYREEE (reference sequence). DNA for the CDR3: TGTGCCAGCAGCTCTTCGAATTCACCCCTCCACTTT. It encodes CASSSSNSPLHF.

CDR3 region: CASSFPGQGYGYTF. The CDR3, as DNA: TGCGCCAGCAGCTTCCCGGGACAGGGCTATGGCTACACCTTC. This sequence joins TRBV5-1 and TRBJ1-2; 9 bases match TRBD1. Germline V gene sequence: CDR1 SGHRS, CDR2 YFSETQ. With V trimmed by 2 bases and J by 4 bases, 3 bases remained unmatched. The CDR3 length is 14 residues.

This chain connects TRBV7-2 to TRBJ2-5; 7 bases line up with TRBD1. In germline, CDR1 is SGHTA, CDR2 FQGNSA. V was pared by 4 bases and J by 4 bases, with 6 bases of the junction left unmatched. The CDR3 contains 14 residues. The CDR3 nucleotides read TGTGCCAGCAGCTATAAGGGGGCGGGAGAGACCCAGTACTTC. It specifies CASSYKGAGETQYF.

The chain has TRBV24-1 and TRBJ2-7; D is uncertain. Per the germline V gene, CDR1 is KGHDR and CDR2 is SFDVKD. There are 13 residues in the CDR3. Trimming took off 4 bases at V and 6 bases at J, with 12 bases between the two ends. The CDR3 DNA reads TGTGCCACCAGTGAGGGCCCCGTCGGCGAGCAGTACTTC. Translating gives CATSEGPVGEQYF.

The rearrangement joins TRBV5-1 to TRBJ2-3; 8 bases are shared with TRBD1. This CDR3 comprises 15 residues. CDR1 and CDR2 (germline): SGHRS, YFSETQ. V dropped 0 bases and J dropped 2; count of bases not matched to a gene: 2. CDR3 sequence: CASSLAGGPTDTQYF. CDR3 DNA: TGCGCCAGCAGCTTGGCAGGGGGCCCCACAGATACGCAGTATTTT.

The chain has TRBV7-2 and TRBJ1-4; D is possibly TRBD1 (5 bases). Germline V gene data show CDR1 as SGHTA and CDR2 as FQGNSA. The ends were cut back, 3 bases at V and 4 bases at J, with 12 bases in the middle. CDR3 length: 15 residues. The CDR3 loop is CASSLTGGGNEKLFF. In DNA form, the CDR3 reads TGTGCCAGCAGCTTGACGGGGGGAGGTAATGAAAAACTGTTTTTT.

The chain is built from TRBV27 and TRBJ1-5, with 12 bases that match TRBD1. After removal of 6 bases from V and 6 bases from J, the junction contained 6 bases not matched to a gene. The CDR3 length is 15 residues. Germline V gene data show CDR1 as MNHEY and CDR2 as SMNVEV (reference sequence). CDR3 nucleotide sequence: TGTGCCAGCAGCCCCGGGACAGGGGGCAGTCAGCCCCAGCATTTT. This translates into CASSPGTGGSQPQHF.

This clone was counted between two and nine times. The V gene is TRBV19, the J gene TRBJ2-7; 9 bases agree with TRBD1. Germline V gives CDR1 LNHDA, CDR2 SQIVND (reference sequence). The CDR3 is 14 residues long. The V segment lost 5 bases and the J segment 2 bases; nucleotides outside the gene matches: 4. In nucleotides, the CDR3 is TGTGCCAGTAGTGTTACAGGGGGCCCCTACGAGCAGTACTTC. This sequence encodes CASSVTGGPYEQYF.

The sample holds one count of this clone. V usage is TRBV12-5 and J usage is TRBJ2-1, with 9 bases that match TRBD1. Germline V gene sequence: CDR1 LGHNT, CDR2 FRNRAP. The CDR3 contains 15 residues. V trimming: 0 bases; J trimming: 9 bases; junction bases outside the gene matches: 6. The CDR3 protein is CASGLVGTGSSEQFF. In DNA, the CDR3 is TGTGCTAGTGGTTTGGTCGGGACAGGGTCTAGTGAGCAGTTCTTC.

Ten or more counts support this clone. This sequence joins TRBV6-5 and TRBJ2-7; TRBD1 aligns across 10 bases. The CDR3 runs 15 residues. In germline, CDR1 is MNHEY, CDR2 SVGAGI. After removal of 0 bases from V and 3 bases from J, the junction contained 2 bases not matched to a gene. The CDR3 DNA reads TGTGCCAGCAGTTACTCCTGGGACAGGGGCTACGAGCAGTACTTC. The encoded protein is CASSYSWDRGYEQYF.

J is TRBJ2-5 and V is TRBV6-2 or TRBV6-3, with TRBD1 matching 8 bases. The ends lost 6 bases at V and 5 bases at J; junction bases unmatched: 5. The CDR3 has 13 amino acids. Germline V gene lookup returns CDR1 MNHEY and CDR2 SVGEGT. The CDR3 coding sequence is TGTGCCAGCAGCGGACAGGGCAGGGAGACCCAGTACTTC. Amino acids: CASSGQGRETQYF.